What follows describes a single T cell receptor beta chain. The sample belongs to a study of blood T cells in healthy people across ages. A second PCR of about 7 to 12 cycles used a sample-barcoded 5' primer and a J-beta primer mix. TCRdb re-analysed the 5' RACE reads in MiXCR, keeping a single row per CDR3 protein. The table shows approximately 760,000 distinct CDR3 sequences, with 20% to 30% occurring only once. The V end was cut by 3 bases, the J end by 2 bases, with 14 bases between. Germline V gene data show CDR1 as SNHLY and CDR2 as FYNNEI. The CDR3 spans 15 residues. The same specimen was also included in a second study, on T cells of mothers and their children.

V gene TRBV2 combines with J gene TRBJ2-7; maybe TRBD2 (7 bases). The sequencing input was blood. The source is a boy aged 5-17 years in good health. CDR3 sequence: CASSEVRGATYEQYF. In DNA form, the CDR3 reads TGTGCCAGCAGTGAGGTCCGGGGGGCGACCTACGAGCAGTACTTC. The full variable domain, in which reference TRBV2 and TRBJ2-7 provide the parts outside the CDR3, is EPEVTQTPSHQVTQMGQEVILRCVPISNHLYFYWYRQILGQKVEFLVSFYNNEISEKSEIFDDQFSVERPDGSNFTLKIRSTKLEDSAMYFCASSEVRGATYEQYFGPGTRLTVT.